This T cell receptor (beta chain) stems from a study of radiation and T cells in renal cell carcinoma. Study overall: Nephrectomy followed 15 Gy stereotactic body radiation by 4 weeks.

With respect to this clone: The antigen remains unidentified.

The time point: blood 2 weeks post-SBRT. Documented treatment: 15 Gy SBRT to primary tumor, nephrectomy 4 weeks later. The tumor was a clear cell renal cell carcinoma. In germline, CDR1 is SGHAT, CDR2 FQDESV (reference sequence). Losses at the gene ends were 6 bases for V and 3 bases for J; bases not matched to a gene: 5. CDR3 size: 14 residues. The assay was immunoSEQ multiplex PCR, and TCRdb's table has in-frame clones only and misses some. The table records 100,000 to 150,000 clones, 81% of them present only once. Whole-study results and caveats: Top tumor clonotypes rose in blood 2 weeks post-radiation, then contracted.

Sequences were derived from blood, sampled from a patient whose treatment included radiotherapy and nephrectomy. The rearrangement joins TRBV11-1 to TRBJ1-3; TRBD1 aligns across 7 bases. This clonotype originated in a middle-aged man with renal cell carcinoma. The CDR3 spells CASSDRADGNTIYF. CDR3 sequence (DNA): TGTGCCAGCAGTGACAGGGCCGATGGAAACACCATATATTTT.